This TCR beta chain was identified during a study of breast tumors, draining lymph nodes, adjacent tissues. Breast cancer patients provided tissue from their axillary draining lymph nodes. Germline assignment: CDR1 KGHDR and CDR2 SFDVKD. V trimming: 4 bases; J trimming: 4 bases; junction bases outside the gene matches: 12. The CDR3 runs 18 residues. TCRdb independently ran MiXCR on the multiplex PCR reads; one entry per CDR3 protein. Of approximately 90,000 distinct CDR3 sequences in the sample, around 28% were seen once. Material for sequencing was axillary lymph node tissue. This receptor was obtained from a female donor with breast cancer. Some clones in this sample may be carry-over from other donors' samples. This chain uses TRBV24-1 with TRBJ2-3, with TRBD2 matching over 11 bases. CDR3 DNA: TGTGCCACCAGTGACCGACTAGCGGGAATGGGGTTCCCAGATACGCAGTATTTT. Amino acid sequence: CATSDRLAGMGFPDTQYF.